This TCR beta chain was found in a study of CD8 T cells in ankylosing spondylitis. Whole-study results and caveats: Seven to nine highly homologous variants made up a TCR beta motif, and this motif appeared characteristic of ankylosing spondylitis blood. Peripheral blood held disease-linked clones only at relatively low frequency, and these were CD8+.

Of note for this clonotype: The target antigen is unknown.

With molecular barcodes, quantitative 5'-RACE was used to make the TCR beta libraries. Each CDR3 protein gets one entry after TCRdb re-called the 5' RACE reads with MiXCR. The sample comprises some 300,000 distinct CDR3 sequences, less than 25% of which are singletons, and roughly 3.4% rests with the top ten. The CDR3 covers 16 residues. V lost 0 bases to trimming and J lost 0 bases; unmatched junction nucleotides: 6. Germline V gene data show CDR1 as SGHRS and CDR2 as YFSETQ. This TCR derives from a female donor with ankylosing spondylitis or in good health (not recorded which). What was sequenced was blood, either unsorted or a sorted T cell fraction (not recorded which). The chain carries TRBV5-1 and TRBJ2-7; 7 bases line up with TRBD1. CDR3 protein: CASSLDPTGSSYEQYF. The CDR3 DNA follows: TGCGCCAGCAGCTTGGACCCGACAGGGAGCTCCTACGAGCAGTACTTC.